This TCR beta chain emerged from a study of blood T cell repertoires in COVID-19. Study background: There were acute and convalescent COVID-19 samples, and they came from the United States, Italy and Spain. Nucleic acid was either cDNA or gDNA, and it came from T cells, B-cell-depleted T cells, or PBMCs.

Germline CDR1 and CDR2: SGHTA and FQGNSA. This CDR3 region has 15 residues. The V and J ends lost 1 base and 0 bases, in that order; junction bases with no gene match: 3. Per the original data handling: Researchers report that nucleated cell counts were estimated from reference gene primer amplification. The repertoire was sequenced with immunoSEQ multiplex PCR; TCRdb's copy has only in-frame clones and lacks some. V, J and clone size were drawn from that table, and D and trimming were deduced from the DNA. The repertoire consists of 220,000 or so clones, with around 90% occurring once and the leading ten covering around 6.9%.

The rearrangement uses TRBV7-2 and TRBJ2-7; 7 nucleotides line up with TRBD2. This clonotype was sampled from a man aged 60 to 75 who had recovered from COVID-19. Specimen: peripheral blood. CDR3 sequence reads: CASSLGRGSSYEQYF. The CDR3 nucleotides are TGTGCCAGCAGCTTAGGGCGGGGGAGCTCCTACGAGCAGTACTTC.